Presented here are 11 T cell receptor beta chains from one specimen sequenced in a study of CD8 T cells in ankylosing spondylitis. TCRdb passed the 5' RACE reads through MiXCR, listing each CDR3 protein once. The repertoire holds approximately 500,000 distinct CDR3 sequences, with roughly 13% as singletons. These receptors have no identified antigens. Study-wide points: Several highly homologous variants made up a TCR beta motif that seemed to typify ankylosing spondylitis blood.

The sequencing sample was made of blood, either unsorted or a sorted T cell fraction (not recorded which). All receptors derive from a male donor with ankylosing spondylitis.

V is TRBV3-1 and J is TRBJ1-6; unclear D gene. The CDR3 runs 15 residues. The V end lost 0 bases, the J end lost 6 bases, and 9 bases lay between the germline ends. From germline, CDR1 is LGHDT and CDR2 YNNKEL (reference sequence). CDR3 amino acids: CASSQERASNSPLHF. The CDR3 DNA follows: TGTGCCAGCAGCCAAGAACGGGCTAGTAATTCACCCCTCCACTTT.

V usage is TRBV5-4 and J usage is TRBJ2-7; 14 bases fit TRBD2. In germline, CDR1 is SGHNT, CDR2 YYREEE (reference sequence). V shed 4 bases and J 5 bases; nucleotides not matched to a gene: 5. This CDR3 has 15 amino acids. As DNA, the CDR3 is TGTGCCAGCAGCCAACGGGGACTAGCGGGAGACGAGCAGTACTTC. Its translation: CASSQRGLAGDEQYF.

This clonotype was found many times. The genes are TRBV15 and TRBJ1-1; D is perhaps TRBD1 (5 bases). CDR3 length: 14 residues. The V and J ends lost 0 bases and 9 bases respectively, with 14 bases between them. Germline CDR1 reads LNHNV; CDR2 reads YYDKDF (reference sequence). The CDR3: CATSRDGFRDQAFF. The CDR3 DNA follows: TGTGCCACCAGCAGAGATGGTTTCAGGGATCAAGCTTTCTTT. The whole variable domain, remainder taken from reference TRBV15 and TRBJ1-1, is DAMVIQNPRYQVTQFGKPVTLSCSQTLNHNVMYWYQQKSSQAPKLLFHYYDKDFNNEADTPDNFQSRRPNTSFCFLDIRSPGLGDTAMYLCATSRDGFRDQAFFGQGTRLTVV.

The J gene is TRBJ1-2, the V gene TRBV6-4; D is possibly TRBD1 (5 bases). Trimming removed 7 bases at V and 1 base at J, with 13 bases between. The CDR3 has 14 amino acids. Germline loops: CDR1 MRHNA, CDR2 SNTAGT. CDR3 sequence: CASTRDGNNYGYTF. In DNA, the CDR3 is TGTGCCAGCACCCGGGACGGCAATAACTATGGCTACACCTTC.

At least ten counts were recorded for this clonotype. The chain joins TRBV5-1 to TRBJ2-3; 8 bases are shared with TRBD2. Germline lookup yields CDR1 SGHRS and CDR2 YFSETQ. After removal of 0 bases from V and 1 base from J, the junction contained 4 bases not matched to a gene. This CDR3 is built from 16 residues. This CDR3 is CASSLGSGIGTDTQYF. The CDR3 DNA reads TGCGCCAGCAGCTTGGGTAGCGGGATTGGCACAGATACGCAGTATTTT.

This clonotype was observed many times. The CDR3 DNA follows: TGTGCCAGCAGCGCCAGAGCTGATAGCACAGATACGCAGTATTTT. Its translation is CASSARADSTDTQYF. This chain links TRBV9 with TRBJ2-3; D call uncertain. CDR3 length: 15 amino acids. Germline CDR1 SGDLS, CDR2 YYNGEE. Trimming removed 3 bases at V and 0 bases at J, with 11 bases between.

This clonotype showed up many times. This rearrangement joins TRBV29-1 to TRBJ2-1; the D is unclear. The CDR3 runs 13 residues. CDR1 SQVTM and CDR2 ANQGSEA come from the germline V gene. V was pared by 6 bases and J by 4 bases, with 13 bases between. This chain's CDR3 is CSVARTVYNEQFF. CDR3 DNA: TGCAGCGTAGCCCGGACGGTGTACAATGAGCAGTTCTTC.

This clonotype was seen at least ten times. V and J are TRBV12-3 or TRBV12-4 and TRBJ2-5; 7 bases agree with TRBD1. J was trimmed by 5 bases and V by 6 bases; bases with no gene match: 3. This CDR3 has 12 amino acids. This CDR3 reads CASRQGPETQYF. In DNA, the CDR3 is TGTGCCAGCAGACAGGGGCCGGAGACCCAGTACTTC.

This clonotype showed up just a few times. The chain links TRBV5-1 to TRBJ2-7; 11 bases line up with TRBD2. Losses at the gene ends were 2 bases for V and 4 bases for J; bases not matched to a gene: 2. The CDR3 is made up of 14 amino acids. Germline V gene data show CDR1 as SGHRS and CDR2 as YFSETQ. CDR3: CASSLTSGGYEQYF. CDR3 nucleotides: TGCGCCAGCAGCTTAACTAGCGGGGGATACGAGCAGTACTTC.

This clonotype has only a few counts. J is TRBJ1-5 and V is TRBV20-1; 9 bases map to TRBD1. The germline V gene has CDR1 DFQATT and CDR2 SNEGSKA (reference sequence). J was trimmed by 1 base and V by 4 bases; bases with no gene match: 8. This CDR3 contains 16 residues. Written as DNA, the CDR3 is TGCAGTGCTACGACAGGGGGGAGAAGGAGCAATCAGCCCCAGCATTTT. It translates to CSATTGGRRSNQPQHF.

This clonotype turned up a few times. The chain recombines TRBV27 with TRBJ2-6, with TRBD1 as a possible D gene (5 bases). This CDR3 has 17 amino acids. Per the germline V gene, CDR1 is MNHEY and CDR2 is SMNVEV (reference sequence). V shed 2 bases and J shed 4 bases, with 15 bases lying between them. CDR3 DNA sequence: TGTGCCAGCAGTTTAACATATCGACAGTCCGGGGCCAACGTCCTGACTTTC. It specifies CASSLTYRQSGANVLTF. Drawing the rest from reference TRBV27 and TRBJ2-6, the complete variable domain is EAQVTQNPRYLITVTGKKLTVTCSQNMNHEYMSWYRQDPGLGLRQIYYSMNVEVTDKGDVPEGYKVSRKEKRNFPLILESPSPNQTSLYFCASSLTYRQSGANVLTFGAGSRLTVL.